This is a list of T cell receptor beta chains from one sample in a study of neoadjuvant anti-PD-1 for oral cavity cancer. The method was immunoSEQ multiplex PCR; TCRdb's version includes in-frame clones alone and lacks a portion of them. The sample shows 30,000 to 40,000 clones, approximately 90% of them seen only once. This specimen was PBMCs, taken before nivolumab (anti-PD-1) treatment. The origin of the receptors is a person aged 35 to 85 with oral cavity squamous cell carcinoma. Each CDR3 is given with its conserved first and last residue. The order of the fields is clone size, J gene, V gene, D gene, CDR3 protein, CDR3 DNA. The D gene is left open where the match is weak. Rows may omit the clone size; those that give it use once, few, many or a size class.

size: .; J: TRBJ2-3; V: TRBV9; D: .; CDR3: CASSPSTRPGGDTQYF; DNA: TGTGCCAGCTCCCCCTCAACTAGACCTGGAGGAGATACGCAGTATTTT
size: .; J: TRBJ2-7; V: TRBV19; D: .; CDR3: CASSIRPGTRETYEQYF; DNA: TGTGCCAGTAGTATCCGACCCGGGACACGGGAGACCTACGAGCAGTACTTC
size: .; J: TRBJ1-1; V: TRBV9; D: TRBD1; CDR3: CASSGDRVNTEAFF; DNA: TGTGCCAGCAGCGGGGACAGGGTGAACACTGAAGCTTTCTTT
size: .; J: TRBJ1-1; V: TRBV25-1; D: .; CDR3: CASSSLVDPWGAEAFF; DNA: TGTGCCAGCAGTAGTCTAGTAGACCCCTGGGGCGCTGAAGCTTTCTTT
size: .; J: TRBJ1-1; V: TRBV7-8; D: .; CDR3: CASSLATRGDTEAFF; DNA: TGTGCCAGCAGCTTAGCAACAAGGGGTGACACTGAAGCTTTCTTT
size: .; J: TRBJ2-2; V: TRBV4-1; D: TRBD1; CDR3: CASSHQGQWGTGELFF; DNA: TGCGCCAGCAGCCACCAGGGACAGTGGGGCACCGGGGAGCTGTTTTTT
size: once; J: TRBJ2-3; V: TRBV11-2; D: .; CDR3: CASSLTGGTGTDTQYF; DNA: TGTGCCAGCAGCCTAACGGGAGGGACAGGCACAGATACGCAGTATTTT
size: .; J: TRBJ2-7; V: TRBV7-6; D: .; CDR3: CASSLRLTSAYEQYF; DNA: TGTGCCAGCAGCTTACGTTTGACAAGCGCCTACGAGCAGTACTTC
size: once; J: TRBJ1-2; V: TRBV7-9; D: .; CDR3: CASSRSDGFNYGYTF; DNA: TGTGCCAGCAGTCGCTCGGACGGATTTAACTATGGCTACACCTTC
size: .; J: TRBJ2-7; V: TRBV28; D: TRBD1; CDR3: CASSFGTGFDEQYF; DNA: TGTGCCAGCAGTTTCGGGACAGGGTTCGACGAGCAGTACTTC
size: .; J: TRBJ1-5; V: TRBV2; D: TRBD1; CDR3: CASSEGQGVNQPQHF; DNA: TGTGCCAGCAGTGAAGGGCAGGGGGTCAATCAGCCCCAGCATTTT
size: once; J: TRBJ2-5; V: TRBV5-5; D: .; CDR3: CASSFPGQRETQYF; DNA: TGTGCCAGCAGCTTTCCAGGACAGAGGGAGACCCAGTACTTC
size: .; J: TRBJ2-1; V: TRBV7-2; D: TRBD1; CDR3: CASSLEGQGYNEQFF; DNA: TGTGCCAGCAGCTTAGAGGGACAGGGATACAATGAGCAGTTCTTC
size: .; J: TRBJ2-1; V: TRBV7-9; D: .; CDR3: CASSLRAGTAYNEQFF; DNA: TGTGCCAGCAGCTTACGGGCTGGGACGGCTTACAATGAGCAGTTCTTC
size: .; J: TRBJ2-3; V: TRBV6-1; D: TRBD1; CDR3: CASSGTGRLASTDTQYF; DNA: TGTGCCAGCAGTGGGACAGGGCGGTTGGCTAGCACAGATACGCAGTATTTT
size: .; J: TRBJ2-3; V: TRBV10-1; D: .; CDR3: CASSDHGDTQYF; DNA: TGCGCCAGCAGTGACCATGGAGATACGCAGTATTTT
size: .; J: TRBJ2-7; V: TRBV9; D: TRBD1; CDR3: CASSARDRDPYEQYF; DNA: TGTGCCAGCAGCGCCCGGGACAGGGACCCCTACGAGCAGTACTTC
size: .; J: TRBJ2-5; V: TRBV4-2; D: TRBD1; CDR3: CASSQGPGTALETQYF; DNA: TGTGCCAGCAGCCAAGGTCCTGGGACAGCCTTAGAGACCCAGTACTTC
size: once; J: TRBJ2-2; V: TRBV5-5; D: .; CDR3: CASSLGGGANTGELFF; DNA: TGTGCCAGCAGCTTGGGTGGGGGAGCGAACACCGGGGAGCTGTTTTTT
size: once; J: TRBJ2-2; V: TRBV10-2; D: .; CDR3: CASSPVTDSTGELFF; DNA: TGCGCCAGCAGCCCCGTGACAGATTCCACCGGGGAGCTGTTTTTT
size: .; J: TRBJ2-2; V: TRBV5-1; D: TRBD2; CDR3: CASSLAGTSGGLNTGELFF; DNA: TGCGCCAGCAGCTTGGCGGGGACTAGCGGGGGGCTTAACACCGGGGAGCTGTTTTTT
size: .; J: TRBJ2-1; V: TRBV11-3; D: .; CDR3: CASSLRGSPNHNEQFF; DNA: TGTGCCAGCAGCTTAAGAGGCTCGCCAAACCACAATGAGCAGTTCTTC